Here is one TCR beta chain with its context. Its specificity is unknown. This sample was taken from a study of T cell responses to AZD1222 COVID-19 vaccine. Here immunoSEQ multiplex PCR was the method, and the copy in TCRdb shows in-frame clones only, minus some. The top ten hold 0.55% of the sample, which has approximately 260,000 clones, 90% to 95% seen once. Study findings and constraints: There were mostly white British donors and more females than males, and clonal diversity was possibly underestimated. Among spike-specific TCRs, nearly half reportedly target unmutated variant regions. At 160-218 and 743-854, vaccine-associated CD4 TCRs were dominant, and they spanned spike.

The sample in question was peripheral blood, obtained on day 0 of AZD1222 vaccination. The TCR originated in an adult in good health.

CDR3 DNA sequence: TGTGCCAGCAAGACGGAAGACCAGCCCCAGCATTTT. It encodes CASKTEDQPQHF. The J gene is TRBJ1-5, the V gene TRBV28; D not resolved. This CDR3 has 12 amino acids. The germline V gene has CDR1 MDHEN and CDR2 SYDVKM. V gave up 7 bases and J gave up 7 bases, with 11 bases separating them. Based on the CDR3 plus reference TRBV28 and TRBJ1-5, the full variable domain is DVKVTQSSRYLVKRTGEKVFLECVQDMDHENMFWYRQDPGLGLRLIYFSYDVKMKEKGDIPEGYSVSREKKERFSLILESASTNQTSMYLCASKTEDQPQHFGDGTRLSIL.